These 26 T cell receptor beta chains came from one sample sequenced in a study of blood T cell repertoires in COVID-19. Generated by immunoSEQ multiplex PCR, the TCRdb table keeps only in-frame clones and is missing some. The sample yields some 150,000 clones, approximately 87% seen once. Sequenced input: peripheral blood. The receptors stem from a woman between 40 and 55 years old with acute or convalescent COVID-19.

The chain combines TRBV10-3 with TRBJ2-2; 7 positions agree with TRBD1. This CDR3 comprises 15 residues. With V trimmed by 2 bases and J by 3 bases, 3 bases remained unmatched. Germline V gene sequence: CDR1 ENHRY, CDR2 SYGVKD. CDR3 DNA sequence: TGTGCCATCAGTGAGACCGACAGGGACACCGGGGAGCTGTTTTTT. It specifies CAISETDRDTGELFF.

The CDR3 DNA reads TGTGCCAGCAGCCAAGAAGTTTCCGGTGGAAACACCATATATTTT. It is translated as CASSQEVSGGNTIYF. The V call is TRBV4-2, the J call TRBJ1-3; D gene uncertain. The CDR3 is 15 amino acids. Looked up from germline, CDR1 is LGHNA and CDR2 is YNFKEQ. V lost 0 bases, J lost 3 bases, and 9 bases lay in between.

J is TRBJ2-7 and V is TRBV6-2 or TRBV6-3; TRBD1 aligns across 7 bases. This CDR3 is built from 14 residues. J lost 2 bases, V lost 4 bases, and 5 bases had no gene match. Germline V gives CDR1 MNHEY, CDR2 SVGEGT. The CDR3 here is CASSLTGIPYEQYF. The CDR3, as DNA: TGTGCCAGCAGTTTGACAGGGATTCCCTACGAGCAGTACTTC.

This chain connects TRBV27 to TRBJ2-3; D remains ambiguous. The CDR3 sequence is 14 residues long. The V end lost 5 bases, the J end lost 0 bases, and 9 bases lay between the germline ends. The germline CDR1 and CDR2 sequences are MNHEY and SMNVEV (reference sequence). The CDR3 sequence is CASSPYYSTDTQYF. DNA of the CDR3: TGTGCCAGCAGTCCCTACTATAGCACAGATACGCAGTATTTT.

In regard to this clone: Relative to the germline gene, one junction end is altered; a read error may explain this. The DNA for the CDR3 is TGCAGTGCTCTCTCGGGGATTCTATCGTTC. Translation: CSALSGILSF. The rearrangement links TRBV20-1 to TRBJ2-7, with D possibly TRBD2 on 5 matching bases. Germline values: CDR1 DFQATT, CDR2 SNEGSKA (reference sequence). The CDR3 consists of 10 residues.

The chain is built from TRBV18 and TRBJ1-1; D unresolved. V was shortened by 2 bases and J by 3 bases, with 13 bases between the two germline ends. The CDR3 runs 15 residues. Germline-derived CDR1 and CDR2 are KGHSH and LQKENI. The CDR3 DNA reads TGTGCCAGCTCACCAACATCAGGCGGGTACACTGAAGCTTTCTTT. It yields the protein CASSPTSGGYTEAFF.

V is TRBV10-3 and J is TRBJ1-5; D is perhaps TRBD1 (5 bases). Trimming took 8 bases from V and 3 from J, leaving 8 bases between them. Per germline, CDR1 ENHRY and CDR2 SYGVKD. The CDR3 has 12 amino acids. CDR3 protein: CAIWDFNQPQHF. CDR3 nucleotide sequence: TGTGCCATCTGGGACTTCAATCAGCCCCAGCATTTT.

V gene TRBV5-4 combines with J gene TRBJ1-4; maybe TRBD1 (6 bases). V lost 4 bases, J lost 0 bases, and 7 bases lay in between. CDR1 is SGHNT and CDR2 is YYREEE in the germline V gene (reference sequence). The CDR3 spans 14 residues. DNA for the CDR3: TGTGCCAGCAGCAGGGGGTCAACTAATGAAAAACTGTTTTTT. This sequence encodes CASSRGSTNEKLFF.

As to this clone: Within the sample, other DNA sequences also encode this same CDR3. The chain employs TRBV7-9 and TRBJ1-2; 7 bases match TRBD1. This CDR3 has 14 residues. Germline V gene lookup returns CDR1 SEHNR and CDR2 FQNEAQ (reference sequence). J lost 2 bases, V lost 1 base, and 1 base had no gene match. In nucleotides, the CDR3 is TGTGCCAGCAGCTTAGGACAGGGCAACTATGGCTACACCTTC. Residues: CASSLGQGNYGYTF.

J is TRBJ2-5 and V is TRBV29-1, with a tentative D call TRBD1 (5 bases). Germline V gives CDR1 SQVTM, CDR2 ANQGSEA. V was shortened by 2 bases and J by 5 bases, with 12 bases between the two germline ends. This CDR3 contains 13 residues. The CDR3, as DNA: TGCAGCGTTGAACCTGTGGGGCGGGAGACCCAGTACTTC. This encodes CSVEPVGRETQYF.

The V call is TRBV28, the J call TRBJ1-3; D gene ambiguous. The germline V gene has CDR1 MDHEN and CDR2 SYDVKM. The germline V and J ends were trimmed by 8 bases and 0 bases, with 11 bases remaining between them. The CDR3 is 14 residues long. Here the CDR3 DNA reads TGTGCCAGCGAGAAGCCGAACTCTGGAAACACCATATATTTT. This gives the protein CASEKPNSGNTIYF.

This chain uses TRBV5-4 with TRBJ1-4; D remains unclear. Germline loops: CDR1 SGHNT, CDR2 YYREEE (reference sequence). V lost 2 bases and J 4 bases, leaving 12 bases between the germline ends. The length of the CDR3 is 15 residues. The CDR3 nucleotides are TGTGCCAGCAGCTTAGGCGGGTCGGGTAATGAAAAACTGTTTTTT. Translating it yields CASSLGGSGNEKLFF.

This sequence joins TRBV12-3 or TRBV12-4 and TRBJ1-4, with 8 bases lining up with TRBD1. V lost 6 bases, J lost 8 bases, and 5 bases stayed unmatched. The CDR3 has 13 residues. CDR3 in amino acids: CASRRTGPEKLFF. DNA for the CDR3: TGTGCCAGCAGGAGGACAGGGCCCGAAAAACTGTTTTTT.

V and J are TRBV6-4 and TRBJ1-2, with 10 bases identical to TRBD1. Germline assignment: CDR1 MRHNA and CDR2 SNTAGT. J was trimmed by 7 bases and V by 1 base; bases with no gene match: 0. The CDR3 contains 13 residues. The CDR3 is CASSDWTGGGYTF. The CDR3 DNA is TGTGCCAGCAGTGACTGGACAGGGGGTGGCTACACCTTC.

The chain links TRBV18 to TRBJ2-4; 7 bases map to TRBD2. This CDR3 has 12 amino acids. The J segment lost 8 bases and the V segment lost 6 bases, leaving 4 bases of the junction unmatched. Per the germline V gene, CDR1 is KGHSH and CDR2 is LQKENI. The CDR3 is CASSPTSDIQYF. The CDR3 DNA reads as TGTGCCAGCTCTCCTACTAGCGACATTCAGTACTTC.

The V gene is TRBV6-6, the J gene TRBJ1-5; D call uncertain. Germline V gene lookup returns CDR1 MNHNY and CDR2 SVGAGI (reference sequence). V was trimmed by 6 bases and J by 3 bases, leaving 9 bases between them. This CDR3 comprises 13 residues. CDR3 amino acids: CASRGGLNQPQHF. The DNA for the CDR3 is TGTGCCAGCAGGGGAGGGCTCAATCAGCCCCAGCATTTT.

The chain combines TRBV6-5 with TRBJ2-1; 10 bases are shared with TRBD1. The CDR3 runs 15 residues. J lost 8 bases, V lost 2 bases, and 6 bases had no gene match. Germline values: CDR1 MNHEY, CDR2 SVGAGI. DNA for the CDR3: TGTGCCAGCAGTTACCCGACAGGGGGCAGGGATGAGCAGTTCTTC. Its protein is CASSYPTGGRDEQFF.

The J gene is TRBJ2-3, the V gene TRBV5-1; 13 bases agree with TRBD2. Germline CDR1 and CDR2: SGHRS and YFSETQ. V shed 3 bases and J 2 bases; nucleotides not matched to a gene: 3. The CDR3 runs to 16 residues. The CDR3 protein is CASSSGLAGPTDTQYF. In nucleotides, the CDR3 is TGCGCCAGCAGCTCGGGACTAGCGGGGCCCACAGATACGCAGTATTTT. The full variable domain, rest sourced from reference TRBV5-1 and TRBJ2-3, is KAGVTQTPRYLIKTRGQQVTLSCSPISGHRSVSWYQQTPGQGLQFLFEYFSETQRNKGNFPGRFSGRQFSNSRSEMNVSTLELGDSALYLCASSSGLAGPTDTQYFGPGTRLTVL.

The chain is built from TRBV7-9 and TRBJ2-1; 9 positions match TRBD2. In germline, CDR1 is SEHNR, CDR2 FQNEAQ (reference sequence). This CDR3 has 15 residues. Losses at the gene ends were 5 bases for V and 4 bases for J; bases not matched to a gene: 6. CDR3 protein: CASSMSGRPYNEQFF. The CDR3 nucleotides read TGTGCCAGCAGCATGAGCGGGAGGCCTTACAATGAGCAGTTCTTC.

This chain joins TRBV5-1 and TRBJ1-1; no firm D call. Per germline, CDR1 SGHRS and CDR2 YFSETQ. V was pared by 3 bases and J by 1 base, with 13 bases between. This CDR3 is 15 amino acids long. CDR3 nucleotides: TGCGCCAGCAGCTGGAGGGTAGGAAGGAACACTGAAGCTTTCTTT. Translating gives CASSWRVGRNTEAFF.

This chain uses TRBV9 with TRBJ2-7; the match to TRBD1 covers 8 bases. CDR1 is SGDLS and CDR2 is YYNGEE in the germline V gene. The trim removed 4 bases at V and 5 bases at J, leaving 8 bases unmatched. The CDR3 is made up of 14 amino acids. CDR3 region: CASSHDRGLNEQYF. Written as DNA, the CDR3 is TGTGCCAGCAGCCATGACAGGGGACTTAACGAGCAGTACTTC.

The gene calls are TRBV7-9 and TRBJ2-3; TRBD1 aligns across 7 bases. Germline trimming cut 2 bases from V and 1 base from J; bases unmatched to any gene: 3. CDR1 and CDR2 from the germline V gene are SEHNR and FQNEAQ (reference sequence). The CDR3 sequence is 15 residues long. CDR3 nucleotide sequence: TGTGCCAGCAGCTTACTAACAGGGGGCACAGATACGCAGTATTTT. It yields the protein CASSLLTGGTDTQYF.

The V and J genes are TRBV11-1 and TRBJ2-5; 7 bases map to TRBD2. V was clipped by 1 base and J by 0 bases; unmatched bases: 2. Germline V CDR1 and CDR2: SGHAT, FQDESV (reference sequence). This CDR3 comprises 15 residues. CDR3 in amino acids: CASSLGRGYQETQYF. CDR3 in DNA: TGTGCCAGCAGCTTAGGGCGGGGGTACCAAGAGACCCAGTACTTC.

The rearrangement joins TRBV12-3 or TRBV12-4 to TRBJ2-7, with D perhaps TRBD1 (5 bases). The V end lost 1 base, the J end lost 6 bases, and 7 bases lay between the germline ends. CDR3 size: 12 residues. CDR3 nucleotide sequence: TGTGCCAGCAGTTTAGTAGGGGTCGAGCAGTACTTC. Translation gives CASSLVGVEQYF.

CDR3 in amino acids: CASSSVLQNEKLFF. CDR3 sequence (DNA): TGTGCCAGCAGTTCGGTGTTGCAAAATGAAAAACTGTTTTTT. The chain recombines TRBV6-5 with TRBJ1-4; no reliable D call. The germline V gene has CDR1 MNHEY and CDR2 SVGAGI. The CDR3 sequence is 14 residues long. Between the trimmed V and J ends, which lost 4 bases and 5 bases, there was a span of 11 bases.

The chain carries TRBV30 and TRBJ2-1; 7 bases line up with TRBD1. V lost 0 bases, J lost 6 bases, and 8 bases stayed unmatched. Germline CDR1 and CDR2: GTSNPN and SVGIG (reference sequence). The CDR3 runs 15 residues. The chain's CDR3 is CAWSVGQGVSNEQFF. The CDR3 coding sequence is TGTGCCTGGAGTGTCGGGCAGGGGGTAAGCAATGAGCAGTTCTTC.